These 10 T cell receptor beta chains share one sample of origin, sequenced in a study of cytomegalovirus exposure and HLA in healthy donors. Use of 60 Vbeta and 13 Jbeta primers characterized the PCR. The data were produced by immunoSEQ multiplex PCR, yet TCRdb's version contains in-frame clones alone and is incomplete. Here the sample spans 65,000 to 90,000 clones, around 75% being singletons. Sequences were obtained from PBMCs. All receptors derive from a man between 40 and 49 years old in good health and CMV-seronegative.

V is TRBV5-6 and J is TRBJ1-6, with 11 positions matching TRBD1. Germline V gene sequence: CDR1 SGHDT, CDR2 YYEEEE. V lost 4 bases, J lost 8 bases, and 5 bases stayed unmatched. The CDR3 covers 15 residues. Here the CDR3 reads CASSPGQGADSPLHF. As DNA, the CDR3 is TGTGCCAGCAGCCCAGGACAGGGGGCAGATTCACCCCTCCACTTT.

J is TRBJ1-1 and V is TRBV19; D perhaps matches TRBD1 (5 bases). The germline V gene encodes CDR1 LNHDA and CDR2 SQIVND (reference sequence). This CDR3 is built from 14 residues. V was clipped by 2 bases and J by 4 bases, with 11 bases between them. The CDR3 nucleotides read TGTGCCAGTAGTATAAGGGGAATCGGCACTGAAGCTTTCTTT. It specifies CASSIRGIGTEAFF.

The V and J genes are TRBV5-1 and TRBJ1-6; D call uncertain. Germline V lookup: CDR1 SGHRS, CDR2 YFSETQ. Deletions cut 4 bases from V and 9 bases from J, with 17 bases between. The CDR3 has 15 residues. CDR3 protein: CASSPTPGDGSPLHF. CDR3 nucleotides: TGCGCCAGCAGCCCCACCCCGGGTGACGGTTCACCCCTCCACTTT.

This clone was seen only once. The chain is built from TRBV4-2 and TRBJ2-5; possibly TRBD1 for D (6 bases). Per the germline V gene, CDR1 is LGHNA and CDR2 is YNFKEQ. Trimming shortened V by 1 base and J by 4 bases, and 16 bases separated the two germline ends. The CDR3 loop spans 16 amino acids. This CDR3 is CASSQASGAARETQYF. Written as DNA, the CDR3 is TGTGCCAGCAGCCAAGCTTCAGGGGCTGCGCGAGAGACCCAGTACTTC.

The chain's CDR3 is CASSHAYPGLSLTGELFF. DNA for the CDR3: TGTGCCAGCAGCCATGCGTATCCGGGACTAAGCCTCACCGGGGAGCTGTTTTTT. The V and J genes are TRBV4-2 and TRBJ2-2; 7 bases are shared with TRBD2. The V gene end was trimmed by 3 bases and the J gene end by 4 bases; junction bases not matched to a gene: 14. The CDR3 contains 18 residues. The germline V gene encodes CDR1 LGHNA and CDR2 YNFKEQ.

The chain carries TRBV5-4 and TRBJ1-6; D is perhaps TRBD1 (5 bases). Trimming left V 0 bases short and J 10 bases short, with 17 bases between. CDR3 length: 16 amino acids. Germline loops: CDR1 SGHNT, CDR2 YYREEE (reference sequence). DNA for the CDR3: TGTGCCAGCAGCTTGGCCATGGGGCAGGGCGGATCACCCCTCCACTTT. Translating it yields CASSLAMGQGGSPLHF.

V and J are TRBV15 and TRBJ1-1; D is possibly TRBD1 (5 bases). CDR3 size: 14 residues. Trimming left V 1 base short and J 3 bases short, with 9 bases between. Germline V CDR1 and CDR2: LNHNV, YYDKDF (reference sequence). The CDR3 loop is CATSRGKGDTEAFF. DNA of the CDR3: TGTGCCACCAGCAGAGGGAAAGGGGACACTGAAGCTTTCTTT.

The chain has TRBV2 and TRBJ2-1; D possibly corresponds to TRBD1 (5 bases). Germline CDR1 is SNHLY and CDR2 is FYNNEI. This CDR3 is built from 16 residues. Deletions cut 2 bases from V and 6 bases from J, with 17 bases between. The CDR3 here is CASSERGTGISNEQFF. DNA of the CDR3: TGTGCCAGCAGTGAAAGGGGTACAGGTATAAGCAATGAGCAGTTCTTC.

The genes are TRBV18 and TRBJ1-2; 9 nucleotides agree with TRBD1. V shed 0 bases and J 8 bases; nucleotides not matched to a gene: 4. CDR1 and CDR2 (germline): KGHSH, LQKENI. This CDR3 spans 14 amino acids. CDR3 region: CASSPPTGGLGYTF. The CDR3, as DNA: TGTGCCAGCTCACCACCGACAGGGGGACTAGGCTACACCTTC.

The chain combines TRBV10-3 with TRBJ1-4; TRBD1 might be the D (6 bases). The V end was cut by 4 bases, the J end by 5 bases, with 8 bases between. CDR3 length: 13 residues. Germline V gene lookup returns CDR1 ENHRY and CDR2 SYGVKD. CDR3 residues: CAISATGNEKLFF. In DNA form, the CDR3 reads TGTGCCATCAGTGCCACAGGGAATGAAAAACTGTTTTTT.